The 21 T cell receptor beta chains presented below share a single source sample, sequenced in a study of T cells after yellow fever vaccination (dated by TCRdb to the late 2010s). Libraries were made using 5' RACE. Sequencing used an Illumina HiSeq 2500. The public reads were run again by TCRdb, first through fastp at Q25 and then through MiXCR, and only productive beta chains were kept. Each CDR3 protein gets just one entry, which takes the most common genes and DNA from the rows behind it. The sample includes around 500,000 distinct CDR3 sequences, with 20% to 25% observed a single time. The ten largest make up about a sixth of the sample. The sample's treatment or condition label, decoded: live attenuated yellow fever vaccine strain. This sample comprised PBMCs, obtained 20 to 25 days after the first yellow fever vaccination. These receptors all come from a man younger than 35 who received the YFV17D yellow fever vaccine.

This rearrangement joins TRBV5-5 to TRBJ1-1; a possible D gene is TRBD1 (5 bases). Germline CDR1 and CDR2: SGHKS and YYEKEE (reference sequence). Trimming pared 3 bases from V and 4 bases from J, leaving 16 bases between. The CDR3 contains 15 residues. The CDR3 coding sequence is TGTGCCAGCAGCTCAGGGCTCCTCGGGGGCACTGAAGCTTTCTTT. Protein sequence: CASSSGLLGGTEAFF.

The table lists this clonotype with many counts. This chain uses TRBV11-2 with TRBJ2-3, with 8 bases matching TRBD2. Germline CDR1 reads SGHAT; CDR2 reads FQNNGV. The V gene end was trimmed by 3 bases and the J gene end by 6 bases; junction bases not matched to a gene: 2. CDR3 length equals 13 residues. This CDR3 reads CASSFTGGDTQYF. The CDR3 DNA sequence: TGTGCCAGCAGCTTCACGGGGGGGGATACGCAGTATTTT.

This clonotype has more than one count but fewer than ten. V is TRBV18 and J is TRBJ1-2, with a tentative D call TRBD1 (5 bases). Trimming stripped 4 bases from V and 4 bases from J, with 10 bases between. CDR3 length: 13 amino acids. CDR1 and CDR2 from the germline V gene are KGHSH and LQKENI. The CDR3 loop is CASSRGHFYGYTF. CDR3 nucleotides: TGTGCCAGCTCACGTGGACATTTCTATGGCTACACCTTC.

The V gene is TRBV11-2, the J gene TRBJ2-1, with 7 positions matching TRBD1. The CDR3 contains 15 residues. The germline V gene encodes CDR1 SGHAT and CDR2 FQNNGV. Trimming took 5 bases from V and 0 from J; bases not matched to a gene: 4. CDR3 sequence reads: CASSPRTGSYNEQFF. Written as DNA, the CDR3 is TGTGCCAGCAGCCCCCGGACAGGCTCCTACAATGAGCAGTTCTTC.

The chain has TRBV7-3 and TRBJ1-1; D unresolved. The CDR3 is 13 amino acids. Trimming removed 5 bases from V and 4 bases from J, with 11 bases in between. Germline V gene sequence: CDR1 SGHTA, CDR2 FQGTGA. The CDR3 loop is CASSDGPGTEAFF. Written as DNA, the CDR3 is TGTGCCAGCAGCGACGGCCCGGGCACTGAAGCTTTCTTT.

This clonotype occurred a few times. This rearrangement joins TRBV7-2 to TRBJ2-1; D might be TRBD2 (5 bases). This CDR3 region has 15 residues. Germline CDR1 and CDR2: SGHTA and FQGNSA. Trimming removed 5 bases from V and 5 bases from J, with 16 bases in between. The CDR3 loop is CASSLWTSIDNEQFF. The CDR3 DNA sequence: TGTGCCAGCAGCCTGTGGACTTCAATTGACAATGAGCAGTTCTTC.

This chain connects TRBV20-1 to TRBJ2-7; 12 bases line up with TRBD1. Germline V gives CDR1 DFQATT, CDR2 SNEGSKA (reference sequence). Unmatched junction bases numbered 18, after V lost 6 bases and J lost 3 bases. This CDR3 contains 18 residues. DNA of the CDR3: TGCAGTGCCCTCGGGACAGGGGGCAGGGTAGGTAGCCTCTACGAGCAGTACGTC. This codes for CSALGTGGRVGSLYEQYV.

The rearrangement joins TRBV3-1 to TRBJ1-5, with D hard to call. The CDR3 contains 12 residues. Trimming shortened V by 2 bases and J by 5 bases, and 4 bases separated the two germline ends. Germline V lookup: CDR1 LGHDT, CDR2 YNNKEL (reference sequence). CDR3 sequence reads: CASSQQDQPQHF. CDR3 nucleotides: TGTGCCAGCAGCCAACAGGATCAGCCCCAGCATTTT.

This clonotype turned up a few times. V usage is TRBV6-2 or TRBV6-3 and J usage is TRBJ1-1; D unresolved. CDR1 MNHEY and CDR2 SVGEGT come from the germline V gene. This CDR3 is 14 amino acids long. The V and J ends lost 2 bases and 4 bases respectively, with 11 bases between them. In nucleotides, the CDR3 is TGTGCCAGCAGTTACCCCCATAAAGGCACTGAAGCTTTCTTT. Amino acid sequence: CASSYPHKGTEAFF.

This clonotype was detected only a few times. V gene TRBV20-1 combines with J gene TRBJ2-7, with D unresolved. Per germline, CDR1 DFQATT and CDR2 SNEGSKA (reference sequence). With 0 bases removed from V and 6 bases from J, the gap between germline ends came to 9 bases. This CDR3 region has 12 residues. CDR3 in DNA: TGCAGTGCTAGAGATAATACGGGCGAGCAGTACGTC. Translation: CSARDNTGEQYV.

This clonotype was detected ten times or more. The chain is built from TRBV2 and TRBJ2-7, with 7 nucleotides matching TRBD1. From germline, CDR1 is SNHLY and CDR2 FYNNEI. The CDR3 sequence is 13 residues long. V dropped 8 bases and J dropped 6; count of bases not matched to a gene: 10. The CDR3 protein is CASVRDSGGEQYV. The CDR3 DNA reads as TGTGCCAGCGTAAGGGACAGCGGTGGCGAGCAGTACGTC.

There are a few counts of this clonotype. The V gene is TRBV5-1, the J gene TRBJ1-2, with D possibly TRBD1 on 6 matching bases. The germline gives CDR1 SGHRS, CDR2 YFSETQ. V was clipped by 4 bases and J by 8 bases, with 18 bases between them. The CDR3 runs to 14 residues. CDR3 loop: CASSTGTPPQGYTF. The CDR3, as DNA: TGCGCCAGCAGCACGGGGACACCTCCGCAGGGCTACACCTTC.

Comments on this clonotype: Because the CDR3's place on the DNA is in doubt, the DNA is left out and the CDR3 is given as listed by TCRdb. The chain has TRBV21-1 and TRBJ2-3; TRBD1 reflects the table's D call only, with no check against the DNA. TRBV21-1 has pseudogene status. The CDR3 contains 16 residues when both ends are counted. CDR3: CASSKAVGQGTDTQYF.

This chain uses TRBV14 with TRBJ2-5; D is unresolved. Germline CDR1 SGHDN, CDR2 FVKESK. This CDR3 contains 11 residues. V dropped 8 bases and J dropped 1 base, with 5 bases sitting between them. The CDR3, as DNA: TGTGCCAGCGGATCCCAAGAGACCCAGTACTTC. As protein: CASGSQETQYF.

CDR3 sequence (DNA): TGCAGTGCTAGCTCGACAGGGGCGGTAACCGGGGAGCTGTTTTTT. Translated: CSASSTGAVTGELFF. The rearrangement joins TRBV20-1 to TRBJ2-2, with 8 bases that match TRBD1. This CDR3 has 15 amino acids. The J segment lost 5 bases and the V segment lost 3 bases, leaving 8 bases of the junction unmatched. Looked up from germline, CDR1 is DFQATT and CDR2 is SNEGSKA (reference sequence).

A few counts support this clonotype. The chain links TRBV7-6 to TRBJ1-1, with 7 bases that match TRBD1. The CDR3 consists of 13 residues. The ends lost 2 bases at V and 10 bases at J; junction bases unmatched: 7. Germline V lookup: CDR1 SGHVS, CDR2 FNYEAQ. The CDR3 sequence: CASSLKGGSGAFF. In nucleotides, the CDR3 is TGTGCCAGCAGCTTAAAAGGGGGCTCAGGAGCTTTCTTT.

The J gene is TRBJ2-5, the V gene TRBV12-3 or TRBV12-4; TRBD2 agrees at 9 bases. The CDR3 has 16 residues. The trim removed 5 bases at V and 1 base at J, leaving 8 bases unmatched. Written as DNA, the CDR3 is TGTGCCAGCAGTACCCCACGGACTAGCGCCCAAGAGACCCAGTACTTC. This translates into CASSTPRTSAQETQYF.

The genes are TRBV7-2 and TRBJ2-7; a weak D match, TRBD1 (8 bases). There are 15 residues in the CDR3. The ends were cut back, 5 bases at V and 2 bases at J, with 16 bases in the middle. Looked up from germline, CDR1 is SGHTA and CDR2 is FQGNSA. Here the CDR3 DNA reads TGTGCCAGCAGCAAACAGGGGGGGTCTACCTACGAGCAGTACTTC. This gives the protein CASSKQGGSTYEQYF.

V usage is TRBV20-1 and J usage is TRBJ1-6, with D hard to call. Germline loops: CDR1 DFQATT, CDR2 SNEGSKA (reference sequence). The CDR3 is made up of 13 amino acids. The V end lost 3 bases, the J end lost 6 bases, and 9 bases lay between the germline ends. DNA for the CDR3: TGCAGTGCTAGCGGGCAGCCTAATTCACCCCTCCACTTT. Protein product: CSASGQPNSPLHF.

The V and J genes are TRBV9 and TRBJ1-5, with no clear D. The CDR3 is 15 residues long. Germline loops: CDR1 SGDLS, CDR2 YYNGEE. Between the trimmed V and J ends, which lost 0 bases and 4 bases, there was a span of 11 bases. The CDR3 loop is CASSVGAGPNQPQHF. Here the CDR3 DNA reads TGTGCCAGCAGCGTAGGAGCAGGACCTAATCAGCCCCAGCATTTT.

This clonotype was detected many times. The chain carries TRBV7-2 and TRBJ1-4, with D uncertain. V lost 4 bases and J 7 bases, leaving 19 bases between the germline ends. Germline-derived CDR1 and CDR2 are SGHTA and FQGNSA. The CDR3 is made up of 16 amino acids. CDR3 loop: CASSSFPNSRIEKLFF. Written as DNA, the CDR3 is TGTGCCAGCAGCTCCTTCCCTAATTCGAGAATTGAAAAACTGTTTTTT.